This T cell receptor beta chain comes out of a study of cytomegalovirus exposure and HLA in healthy donors. As to this clone: Its antigen is as yet unknown.

Findings of the study overall: It was confirmed in vitro that a few of the CMV-associated chains were specific for CMV antigens.

Primers: 60 Vbeta forward and 13 Jbeta reverse. TCRdb keeps only in-frame clones here, not all; method: immunoSEQ multiplex PCR. The sample consists of 150,000 to 200,000 clones, 77% of them appearing once. V was clipped by 1 base and J by 0 bases, with 7 bases between them. The germline gives CDR1 LGHNA, CDR2 YSLEER. This CDR3 has 14 amino acids. Sample: PBMCs. V and J are TRBV4-3 and TRBJ2-7, with D possibly matching TRBD1 (6 bases). The sequence was collected from a man between 25 and 39 years old in good health and CMV-seropositive. The CDR3 loop reads CASSQGTASYEQYF. For the CDR3, the DNA is TGCGCCAGCAGCCAAGGGACAGCCTCCTACGAGCAGTACTTC.